Each of the 6 T cell receptor beta chains below was sequenced from the same sample in a study of OX40 agonist ivuxolimab in advanced cancers. Generated by immunoSEQ multiplex PCR, the TCRdb table keeps only in-frame clones and is missing some. The sample includes tens of thousands of clones, about 91% seen only once; the top ten take roughly 2.6%. The sequencing here drew on CD4+ or CD8+ T cells sorted from blood, taken in a trial of the OX40 agonist ivuxolimab. These receptor sequences come from an adult with an advanced solid tumor such as melanoma, head and neck, liver or kidney cancer.

This clone was counted once. CDR3 sequence (DNA): TGTGCCAGCAGCATGTTGGAGGGAAACACTGAAGCTTTCTTT. Protein product: CASSMLEGNTEAFF. The J gene is TRBJ1-1, the V gene TRBV2; no clear D gene. V dropped 6 bases and J dropped 2 bases, with 13 bases sitting between them. The CDR3 extends over 14 amino acids. Per germline, CDR1 SNHLY and CDR2 FYNNEI.

The CDR3 DNA follows: TGCGCCAGCAGTTCCGGAAGGGCGGGGAGCACAGATACGCAGTATTTT. Translated: CASSSGRAGSTDTQYF. This chain connects TRBV5-1 to TRBJ2-3; D possibly corresponds to TRBD2 (6 bases). This CDR3 has 16 amino acids. Germline V gene sequence: CDR1 SGHRS, CDR2 YFSETQ. Trimming pared 5 bases from V and 0 bases from J, leaving 16 bases between.

The chain couples TRBV30 to TRBJ2-7, with D perhaps assigned TRBD1 or TRBD2 (6 bases each). Germline lookup yields CDR1 GTSNPN and CDR2 SVGIG (reference sequence). The CDR3 is made up of 13 amino acids. V gave up 8 bases and J gave up 4 bases, with 18 bases separating them. This CDR3 is CAGGGNGVYEQYF. CDR3 sequence (DNA): TGTGCCGGAGGGGGTAATGGGGTATACGAGCAGTACTTC. Complete variable domain (other parts from reference TRBV30 and TRBJ2-7): SQTIHQWPATLVQPVGSPLSLECTVEGTSNPNLYWYRQAAGRGLQLLFYSVGIGQISSEVPQNLSASRPQDRQFILSSKKLLLSDSGFYLCAGGGNGVYEQYFGPGTRLTVT.

V and J are TRBV6-1 and TRBJ2-3; TRBD1 matches 10 bases. The CDR3 is 13 residues long. Per the germline V gene, CDR1 is MNHNS and CDR2 is SASEGT. J gave up 9 bases and V 3 bases, and 3 bases lay outside the gene matches. CDR3 DNA: TGTGCCAGCAGTGAGACAGGGGGCAGCACGCAGTATTTT. Its translation: CASSETGGSTQYF.

A single count supports this clone. The rearrangement joins TRBV2 to TRBJ2-3; 10 bases agree with TRBD2. V lost 4 bases and J lost 1; bases outside the gene matches: 8. This CDR3 is built from 17 residues. Per the germline V gene, CDR1 is SNHLY and CDR2 is FYNNEI. Here the CDR3 reads CASSGSSGSGGTDTQYF. DNA of the CDR3: TGTGCCAGCAGTGGGTCTAGCGGGAGTGGGGGCACAGATACGCAGTATTTT.

There are a few counts of this clone. This sequence joins TRBV2 and TRBJ2-7; D is perhaps TRBD2 (5 bases). Germline V lookup: CDR1 SNHLY, CDR2 FYNNEI. CDR3 length equals 13 residues. Deletions cut 0 bases from V and 7 bases from J, with 10 bases between. The CDR3 nucleotides read TGTGCCAGCAGTGAAGCCGGGGTGGGAGAGCAGTACTTC. It encodes CASSEAGVGEQYF.